One sample yielded the 26 T cell receptor beta chains listed below, sequenced in a study of blood T cell repertoires in COVID-19. The table came from immunoSEQ multiplex PCR; TCRdb's copy has only in-frame clones and leaves some out. The table lists about 130,000 clones, more than 70% of them singletons. The sequenced sample was peripheral blood. The receptor set was obtained from a woman in her sixties with acute or convalescent COVID-19.

The chain joins TRBV10-3 to TRBJ1-2; 8 nucleotides line up with TRBD1. This CDR3 has 15 amino acids. The germline CDR1 and CDR2 sequences are ENHRY and SYGVKD. Trimming cost V 4 bases and J 2 bases; bases outside gene matches: 6. The chain's CDR3 is CAISAQTGANYGYTF. CDR3 DNA: TGTGCCATCAGTGCCCAGACAGGGGCAAACTATGGCTACACCTTC.

The chain couples TRBV29-1 to TRBJ1-1; D uncertain. Germline V gives CDR1 SQVTM, CDR2 ANQGSEA. The CDR3 contains 13 residues. V lost 7 bases to trimming and J lost 1 base, with 13 bases between them. Here the CDR3 DNA reads TGCAGCGCCTCTTCGGGAGCGAACACTGAAGCTTTCTTT. Its protein is CSASSGANTEAFF.

This clone was picked up one time. The rearrangement links TRBV27 to TRBJ1-6; unclear D gene. Germline V gives CDR1 MNHEY, CDR2 SMNVEV (reference sequence). Trimming left V 4 bases short and J 0 bases short, with 10 bases between. The CDR3 consists of 16 residues. The CDR3 DNA reads as TGTGCCAGCAGTTATGGAGGCCTCTCCTATAATTCACCCCTCCACTTT. It translates to CASSYGGLSYNSPLHF.

This clone was seen a single time. The chain employs TRBV5-1 and TRBJ2-6; a possible D gene is TRBD1 (5 bases). V gave up 4 bases and J gave up 2 bases, with 7 bases separating them. The CDR3 covers 14 residues. CDR1 is SGHRS, CDR2 YFSETQ, per germline. The CDR3 bases are TGCGCCAGCAGCCCGGACACTGGGGCCAACGTCCTGACTTTC. Amino acids: CASSPDTGANVLTF.

The chain recombines TRBV6-5 with TRBJ2-2, with 11 positions matching TRBD2. V dropped 4 bases and J dropped 4; count of bases not matched to a gene: 5. CDR3 size: 16 residues. Looked up from germline, CDR1 is MNHEY and CDR2 is SVGAGI. This CDR3 is CASSLAGGPSTGELFF. CDR3 nucleotide sequence: TGTGCCAGCAGTTTAGCGGGAGGGCCGAGCACCGGGGAGCTGTTTTTT.

This chain links TRBV7-2 with TRBJ1-1; D is uncertain. There are 13 residues in the CDR3. CDR1 is SGHTA and CDR2 is FQGNSA in the germline V gene. Trimming removed 2 bases at V and 6 bases at J, with 10 bases between. The DNA for the CDR3 is TGTGCCAGCAGCTTACCGGGGAAGGCTGAAGCTTTCTTT. It yields the protein CASSLPGKAEAFF. Drawing the rest from reference TRBV7-2 and TRBJ1-1, the complete variable domain is GAGVSQSPSNKVTEKGKDVELRCDPISGHTALYWYRQSLGQGLEFLIYFQGNSAPDKSGLPSDRFSAERTGGSVSTLTIQRTQQEDSAVYLCASSLPGKAEAFFGQGTRLTVV.

The gene calls are TRBV6-8 and TRBJ2-3; 16 bases agree with TRBD2. The CDR3 totals 18 residues. Trimming cost V 6 bases and J 6 bases; bases outside gene matches: 12. Germline CDR1 and CDR2: MNHGY and SAAAGT. CDR3 amino acids: CASSHPGLAGGPWDTQYF. The CDR3, as DNA: TGTGCCAGCAGCCATCCGGGACTAGCGGGAGGGCCTTGGGATACGCAGTATTTT.

The genes are TRBV18 and TRBJ1-5; D gene unclear. CDR1 is KGHSH and CDR2 is LQKENI in the germline V gene. The CDR3 is made up of 13 amino acids. V lost 3 bases and J lost 5, with 8 bases in between. CDR3 residues: CASSPWRDQPQHF. CDR3 nucleotides: TGTGCCAGCTCACCTTGGAGGGATCAGCCCCAGCATTTT.

This clone was recorded only once. This chain links TRBV6-5 with TRBJ1-1; D gene uncertain. This CDR3 is built from 13 residues. Trimming pared 4 bases from V and 6 bases from J, leaving 12 bases between. Germline values: CDR1 MNHEY, CDR2 SVGAGI. CDR3 sequence: CASSSPTPAEAFF. DNA for the CDR3: TGTGCCAGCAGTTCCCCCACCCCAGCTGAAGCTTTCTTT.

This chain uses TRBV7-9 with TRBJ1-2; D is uncertain. The germline V gene has CDR1 SEHNR and CDR2 FQNEAQ (reference sequence). There are 13 residues in the CDR3. V was trimmed by 0 bases and J by 7 bases, leaving 9 bases between them. Here the CDR3 reads CASSLAGAGGYTF. DNA of the CDR3: TGTGCCAGCAGCTTAGCGGGAGCGGGTGGCTACACCTTC.

This clone has more than one count but fewer than ten. Other DNA sequences in the sample encode the same CDR3. The chain has TRBV5-4 and TRBJ2-5; D gene unclear. Germline CDR1 and CDR2: SGHNT and YYREEE (reference sequence). The length of the CDR3 is 13 residues. With 0 bases removed from V and 2 bases from J, the gap between germline ends came to 5 bases. The CDR3 DNA is TGTGCCAGCAGCTTGGCCTTACAAGAGACCCAGTACTTC. Translation: CASSLALQETQYF.

The chain combines TRBV18 with TRBJ2-5; D is perhaps TRBD1 (5 bases). Trimming took off 3 bases at V and 2 bases at J, with 10 bases between the two ends. The CDR3 length is 14 residues. Looked up from germline, CDR1 is KGHSH and CDR2 is LQKENI. The CDR3 DNA reads as TGTGCCAGCTCACCTGTGACAGTTCAAGAGACCCAGTACTTC. It specifies CASSPVTVQETQYF.

V and J are TRBV19 and TRBJ2-6; D might be TRBD2 (7 bases). The CDR3 loop spans 18 amino acids. The germline V gene encodes CDR1 LNHDA and CDR2 SQIVND (reference sequence). Trimming removed 4 bases from V and 2 bases from J, with 18 bases in between. CDR3 amino acids: CASSNLGQGRAGANVLTF. As DNA, the CDR3 is TGTGCCAGTAGTAATTTAGGCCAGGGGAGGGCTGGGGCCAACGTCCTGACTTTC.

V usage is TRBV27 and J usage is TRBJ1-5, with TRBD1 matching 8 bases. Germline CDR1 and CDR2: MNHEY and SMNVEV (reference sequence). V was clipped by 2 bases and J by 2 bases; unmatched bases: 2. The CDR3 sequence is 15 residues long. This CDR3 reads CASSLGTGGNQPQHF. The CDR3 DNA reads as TGTGCCAGCAGTTTAGGGACAGGAGGCAATCAGCCCCAGCATTTT.

This clone appeared a single time. The chain uses TRBV12-3 or TRBV12-4 and TRBJ1-6; tentative D call: TRBD1 (6 bases). V was pared by 7 bases and J by 9 bases, with 13 bases between. The CDR3 sequence is 13 residues long. CDR3 in DNA: TGTGCCAGCAACCGGGACACCTTTTCACCCCTCCACTTT. Its translation is CASNRDTFSPLHF.

A single count supports this clone. The V call is TRBV19, the J call TRBJ2-2; 8 bases agree with TRBD1. Germline V gives CDR1 LNHDA, CDR2 SQIVND (reference sequence). V lost 4 bases and J lost 0; bases outside the gene matches: 4. CDR3 size: 16 residues. CDR3 nucleotide sequence: TGTGCCAGTAGTAGAAGGACAGGGTCGAACACCGGGGAGCTGTTTTTT. Translated: CASSRRTGSNTGELFF. Using reference TRBV19 and TRBJ2-2 for the parts outside the CDR3, the full variable domain is DGGITQSPKYLFRKEGQNVTLSCEQNLNHDAMYWYRQDPGQGLRLIYYSQIVNDFQKGDIAEGYSVSREKKESFPLTVTSAQKNPTAFYLCASSRRTGSNTGELFFGEGSRLTVL.

This rearrangement joins TRBV9 to TRBJ1-2, with 7 positions matching TRBD1. Germline CDR1 and CDR2: SGDLS and YYNGEE. With V trimmed by 4 bases and J by 5 bases, 5 bases remained unmatched. The CDR3 is 13 residues long. Here the CDR3 DNA reads TGTGCCAGCAGCTCCGGGACAGTTTATGGCTACACCTTC. It codes for CASSSGTVYGYTF.

The chain combines TRBV24-1 with TRBJ2-3; 9 positions agree with TRBD2. The V gene's germline CDR1 is KGHDR and CDR2 SFDVKD. The CDR3 is made up of 16 amino acids. V gave up 6 bases and J gave up 5 bases; unmatched junction bases: 11. This CDR3 reads CATSRKGGRAEDTQYF. The CDR3 coding sequence is TGTGCCACCAGTCGAAAAGGCGGGAGGGCCGAAGATACGCAGTATTTT.

The V gene is TRBV7-9, the J gene TRBJ2-1; 7 bases match TRBD2. The J segment lost 2 bases and the V segment lost 4 bases, leaving 5 bases of the junction unmatched. Germline V lookup: CDR1 SEHNR, CDR2 FQNEAQ (reference sequence). The CDR3 covers 15 residues. CDR3 protein: CASSSTSVAYNEQFF. Here the CDR3 DNA reads TGTGCCAGCAGCTCAACTAGCGTGGCCTACAATGAGCAGTTCTTC. Full variable domain (remainder filled in from reference TRBV7-9 and TRBJ2-1): DTGVSQNPRHKITKRGQNVTFRCDPISEHNRLYWYRQTLGQGPEFLTYFQNEAQLEKSRLLSDRFSAERPKGSFSTLEIQRTEQGDSAMYLCASSSTSVAYNEQFFGPGTRLTVL.

V and J are TRBV12-5 and TRBJ1-5; TRBD1 might be the D (6 bases). Trimming shortened V by 4 bases and J by 6 bases, and 10 bases separated the two germline ends. The CDR3 covers 13 residues. Germline assignment: CDR1 LGHNT and CDR2 FRNRAP. The CDR3 DNA sequence: TGTGCTAGTGGTTCCCAACAGGGTCAGCCCCAGCATTTT. Translated: CASGSQQGQPQHF.

The J gene is TRBJ1-1, the V gene TRBV6-1; TRBD1 might be the D (5 bases). Germline loops: CDR1 MNHNS, CDR2 SASEGT. This CDR3 comprises 11 residues. The germline V and J ends were trimmed by 7 bases and 9 bases, with 12 bases remaining between them. The CDR3 loop is CASTLGGQAFF. The CDR3 bases are TGTGCCAGCACCTTGGGGGGTCAAGCTTTCTTT.

The chain couples TRBV24-1 to TRBJ1-1; D might be TRBD1 (5 bases). V was cut by 6 bases and J by 1 base, with 14 bases left in between. Germline V CDR1 and CDR2: KGHDR, SFDVKD. The length of the CDR3 is 15 residues. The CDR3 is CATSPQGAGNTEAFF. The CDR3 DNA is TGTGCCACCAGTCCCCAAGGGGCAGGGAACACTGAAGCTTTCTTT.

This rearrangement joins TRBV9 to TRBJ2-5; TRBD2 is a possible D gene (8 bases). The CDR3 is 20 amino acids. Looked up from germline, CDR1 is SGDLS and CDR2 is YYNGEE. V lost 4 bases, J lost 5 bases, and 33 bases lay in between. The CDR3 region is CASSPRGGDSPSGSQETQYF. CDR3 coding DNA: TGTGCCAGCAGCCCCCGGGGGGGGGACAGCCCAAGCGGGAGTCAGGAGACCCAGTACTTC. The whole variable domain, filled in from reference TRBV9 and TRBJ2-5, reads DSGVTQTPKHLITATGQRVTLRCSPRSGDLSVYWYQQSLDQGLQFLIQYYNGEERAKGNILERFSAQQFPDLHSELNLSSLELGDSALYFCASSPRGGDSPSGSQETQYFGPGTRLLVL.

The V call is TRBV7-9, the J call TRBJ1-2, with D hard to call. V gave up 5 bases and J gave up 3 bases, with 16 bases separating them. The germline V gene has CDR1 SEHNR and CDR2 FQNEAQ (reference sequence). The CDR3 is 15 residues long. The CDR3 protein is CASSAAMRGDYGYTF. The CDR3, as DNA: TGTGCCAGCAGCGCCGCTATGCGGGGTGACTATGGCTACACCTTC.

The V and J genes are TRBV2 and TRBJ2-3, with 14 bases matching TRBD2. The germline gives CDR1 SNHLY, CDR2 FYNNEI. Unmatched junction bases numbered 5, after V lost 8 bases and J lost 1 base. The CDR3 totals 16 residues. The CDR3 is CASRRLAGGRTDTQYF. The CDR3 DNA sequence: TGTGCCAGCCGCAGACTAGCGGGAGGGCGCACAGATACGCAGTATTTT. The full variable domain, rest sourced from reference TRBV2 and TRBJ2-3, is EPEVTQTPSHQVTQMGQEVILRCVPISNHLYFYWYRQILGQKVEFLVSFYNNEISEKSEIFDDQFSVERPDGSNFTLKIRSTKLEDSAMYFCASRRLAGGRTDTQYFGPGTRLTVL.

The V and J genes are TRBV6-1 and TRBJ2-1, with D perhaps matching TRBD2 (5 bases). The CDR3 runs to 15 residues. Deletions cut 2 bases from V and 0 bases from J, with 8 bases between. CDR1 and CDR2 (germline): MNHNS, SASEGT. CDR3 protein: CASSESGSSYNEQFF. CDR3 in DNA: TGTGCCAGCAGTGAAAGCGGAAGCTCCTACAATGAGCAGTTCTTC.